The clone carrying this T cell receptor (beta chain) was seen at least ten times. The antigen is undetermined. This CDR3 has 13 amino acids. V was shortened by 6 bases and J by 4 bases, with 13 bases between the two germline ends. CDR1 and CDR2 (germline): SGHKS, YYEKEE (reference sequence). The sample belongs to a study of T-cell memory formation after mild COVID-19. Constant-segment primers served in 5'RACE that generated TCR alpha and TCR beta cDNA libraries bearing sample barcodes and UMIs. MiXCR, run by TCRdb on the 5' RACE reads, gives a single entry per CDR3 protein. The repertoire holds roughly 350,000 distinct CDR3 sequences, around a fifth seen once, with roughly an eighth in the top ten. Study conclusions and caveats: Of the contracting clones, CD4+ ones lay mainly in CM and EM, and CD8+ ones in EMRA. Second-wave clones peaking on day 37 lacked confirmed SARS-CoV-2 specificity.

The clonotype originates from an adult woman who had mild COVID-19 (a few samples of this study predate the infection). Cell type and time point are not known. V usage is TRBV5-5 and J usage is TRBJ1-2; the D is unclear. Specimen: PBMCs or a T cell subset sorted from them (not recorded which). CDR3 in DNA: TGTGCCAGCATCCTGGACCTTCCCTATGGCTACACCTTC. Protein sequence: CASILDLPYGYTF.